This T cell receptor beta chain originates from a study of blood T cell repertoires in COVID-19. As for the study in general: T cells, B-cell-depleted T cells, or PBMCs supplied cDNA or gDNA.

Cohorts were determined from participant-reported clinical history. This CDR3 contains 16 residues. Trimming pared 6 bases from V and 1 base from J, leaving 15 bases between. Germline values: CDR1 MDHEN, CDR2 SYDVKM. Here immunoSEQ multiplex PCR was the method, and the copy in TCRdb shows in-frame clones only, minus some. This sample yields 120,000 to 150,000 clones, of which roughly 84% are seen a single time; approximately 5.7% belongs to the top ten. The sample comprised PBMCs or T cells enriched from blood (not recorded which). This sequence was found in a woman aged 45-59 years who had been exposed to COVID-19. This sequence joins TRBV28 and TRBJ2-2; a weak D match, TRBD2 (5 bases). CDR3 region: CASSSFVAGNTGELFF. Written as DNA, the CDR3 is TGTGCCAGCAGCTCCTTCGTCGCGGGGAACACCGGGGAGCTGTTTTTT.